The 19 T cell receptor beta chains below were found in one sample sequenced in a study of identical twins. Using its own MiXCR run on the 5' RACE reads, TCRdb lists one record per CDR3 protein. The repertoire consists of 750,000 to 950,000 distinct CDR3 sequences, with roughly an eighth occurring once and the leading ten covering under 2%. These records were also assigned to another study, of yellow fever vaccine responses in identical twins.

Sample: PBMCs. Every receptor here comes from a woman aged 18-29 years in good health.

Here the CDR3 reads CASSQAVGGPSTDTQYF. The CDR3 DNA reads as TGTGCCAGCAGCCAAGCCGTCGGCGGGCCAAGCACAGATACGCAGTATTTT. The V call is TRBV3-1, the J call TRBJ2-3, with a possible D match to TRBD2 (5 bases). The germline V and J ends were trimmed by 1 base and 0 bases, with 14 bases remaining between them. The CDR3 loop spans 17 amino acids. CDR1 LGHDT and CDR2 YNNKEL come from the germline V gene (reference sequence).

This clonotype turned up a few times. This chain connects TRBV25-1 to TRBJ1-1; the match to TRBD1 covers 7 bases. The CDR3 extends over 16 amino acids. The V segment lost 3 bases and the J segment 4 bases; nucleotides outside the gene matches: 11. Germline lookup yields CDR1 MGHDK and CDR2 SYGVNS. CDR3 sequence (DNA): TGTGCCAGCAGTGACCGGGACAGCTATTTAGGCACTGAAGCTTTCTTT. Translating gives CASSDRDSYLGTEAFF. The full variable domain, its missing parts supplied by reference TRBV25-1 and TRBJ1-1, is EADIYQTPRYLVIGTGKKITLECSQTMGHDKMYWYQQDPGMELHLIHYSYGVNSTEKGDLSSESTVSRIRTEHFPLTLESARPSHTSQYLCASSDRDSYLGTEAFFGQGTRLTVV.

In this sample, this clonotype turned up many times. The chain couples TRBV12-3 or TRBV12-4 to TRBJ2-3, with D unclear. V lost 3 bases and J 0 bases, leaving 13 bases between the germline ends. This CDR3 region has 16 residues. CDR3 coding DNA: TGTGCCAGCAGTTTGGGCCGACGTCTTAGCACAGATACGCAGTATTTT. Its translation is CASSLGRRLSTDTQYF.

This clonotype has at least ten counts. The rearrangement joins TRBV4-1 to TRBJ2-6; no clear D. Germline V gene data show CDR1 as MGHRA and CDR2 as YSYEKL. The CDR3 runs 16 residues. Deletions cut 0 bases from V and 1 base from J, with 7 bases between. The CDR3 region has the DNA TGCGCCAGCAGCCAAGAAGGGCCTTCTGGGGCCAACGTCCTGACTTTC. This encodes CASSQEGPSGANVLTF.

This rearrangement joins TRBV6-2 or TRBV6-3 to TRBJ2-7, with 7 bases identical to TRBD1. In germline, CDR1 is MNHEY, CDR2 SVGEGT. J gave up 3 bases and V 6 bases, and 11 bases lay outside the gene matches. The CDR3 length is 15 residues. This chain's CDR3 is CASSPGVAGGYEQYV. As DNA, the CDR3 is TGTGCCAGCAGCCCCGGGGTGGCAGGGGGCTACGAGCAGTACGTC.

V and J are TRBV28 and TRBJ2-7; D is unresolved. V lost 5 bases and J 3 bases, leaving 17 bases between the germline ends. This CDR3 spans 15 amino acids. Germline V gene lookup returns CDR1 MDHEN and CDR2 SYDVKM. CDR3 region: CASSPQGWVHYEQYF. CDR3 coding DNA: TGTGCCAGCAGTCCTCAAGGCTGGGTCCACTACGAGCAGTACTTC. Looking up the rest from reference TRBV28 and TRBJ2-7 gives the full variable domain: DVKVTQSSRYLVKRTGEKVFLECVQDMDHENMFWYRQDPGLGLRLIYFSYDVKMKEKGDIPEGYSVSREKKERFSLILESASTNQTSMYLCASSPQGWVHYEQYFGPGTRLTVT.

The genes are TRBV29-1 and TRBJ2-5, with 10 bases fitting TRBD1. V lost 7 bases, J lost 5 bases, and 7 bases stayed unmatched. The CDR3 consists of 13 residues. The germline CDR1 and CDR2 sequences are SQVTM and ANQGSEA. CDR3 DNA sequence: TGCAGCGCCTTGACAGGGGGCAAGGAGACCCAGTACTTC. It encodes CSALTGGKETQYF.

V usage is TRBV4-1 and J usage is TRBJ1-6; D unresolved. Trimming shortened V by 2 bases and J by 7 bases, and 9 bases separated the two germline ends. Germline lookup yields CDR1 MGHRA and CDR2 YSYEKL. The CDR3 length is 14 residues. CDR3 coding DNA: TGCGCCAGCAGCCAATTAGGGTTAAATTCACCCCTCCACTTT. Translated, it gives CASSQLGLNSPLHF.

The chain joins TRBV28 to TRBJ2-3, with 8 bases matching TRBD2. The CDR3 covers 16 residues. Germline assignment: CDR1 MDHEN and CDR2 SYDVKM. J was trimmed by 2 bases and V by 6 bases; bases with no gene match: 10. CDR3 nucleotide sequence: TGTGCCAGCAGCCCTAGCGGGTGGGGATTCACAGATACGCAGTATTTT. Encoded protein: CASSPSGWGFTDTQYF.

This clonotype was observed a few times. V gene TRBV2 combines with J gene TRBJ1-2; the D is unclear. Germline-derived CDR1 and CDR2 are SNHLY and FYNNEI. V was pared by 3 bases and J by 0 bases, with 5 bases between. The CDR3 has 13 amino acids. CDR3 loop: CASSDHSNYGYTF. The CDR3 DNA is TGTGCCAGCAGTGACCATTCTAACTATGGCTACACCTTC.

This clonotype showed up many times. The gene calls are TRBV10-3 and TRBJ2-1, with TRBD2 matching 14 bases. The length of the CDR3 is 15 residues. CDR1 ENHRY and CDR2 SYGVKD come from the germline V gene. V gave up 0 bases and J gave up 16 bases; unmatched junction bases: 8. CDR3 sequence (DNA): TGTGCCATCAGTGAGTCCACAGGGACTAGCGGGAGTTACTTCTTC. It specifies CAISESTGTSGSYFF.

The V gene is TRBV11-2, the J gene TRBJ2-6; D unresolved. This CDR3 region has 15 residues. From germline, CDR1 is SGHAT and CDR2 FQNNGV. With 5 bases removed from V and 0 bases from J, the gap between germline ends came to 8 bases. CDR3 in DNA: TGTGCCAGCAGCCGCCGCGGCTCTGGGGCCAACGTCCTGACTTTC. Protein product: CASSRRGSGANVLTF.

Only a few counts were recorded for this clonotype. The chain employs TRBV9 and TRBJ1-6; the D gene is possibly TRBD1 (5 bases). Trimming removed 0 bases from V and 5 bases from J, with 9 bases in between. There are 15 residues in the CDR3. Germline lookup yields CDR1 SGDLS and CDR2 YYNGEE. The CDR3 region has the DNA TGTGCCAGCAGCGTAGGGGGACGGAATAATTCACCCCTCCACTTT. The encoded protein is CASSVGGRNNSPLHF.

This clonotype was recorded a few times. The chain employs TRBV14 and TRBJ2-7, with D perhaps matching TRBD1 or TRBD2 (5 bases each). Germline V lookup: CDR1 SGHDN, CDR2 FVKESK. This CDR3 region has 16 residues. V lost 1 base to trimming and J lost 6 bases, with 19 bases between them. DNA for the CDR3: TGTGCCAGCAGCCAAGGATTGGGGGATCTTTCAGGCGAGCAGTACTTC. Translating it yields CASSQGLGDLSGEQYF.

The gene calls are TRBV9 and TRBJ2-3, with 13 bases lining up with TRBD2. The CDR3 is 16 amino acids. J was trimmed by 6 bases and V by 4 bases; bases with no gene match: 8. Germline lookup yields CDR1 SGDLS and CDR2 YYNGEE. The CDR3 sequence is CASSIGTSGMGDTQYF. CDR3 in DNA: TGTGCCAGCAGCATCGGGACTAGCGGGATGGGTGATACGCAGTATTTT.

The genes are TRBV13 and TRBJ2-3; tentative D call: TRBD2 (6 bases). Germline CDR1 PRHDT, CDR2 FYEKMQ (reference sequence). This CDR3 is 17 amino acids long. V lost 0 bases to trimming and J lost 4 bases, with 17 bases between them. The CDR3 DNA reads as TGTGCCAGCAGCTTAGGCATAGGAGGGCCGAGATCAGATACGCAGTATTTT. Amino acids: CASSLGIGGPRSDTQYF.

The V call is TRBV5-1, the J call TRBJ1-4; a weak D match, TRBD1 (5 bases). The V gene's germline CDR1 is SGHRS and CDR2 YFSETQ. This CDR3 comprises 16 residues. Trimming pared 0 bases from V and 6 bases from J, leaving 15 bases between. CDR3 sequence: CASSLARPSGHEKLFF. In nucleotides, the CDR3 is TGCGCCAGCAGCTTGGCCAGGCCCTCAGGGCATGAAAAACTGTTTTTT.

In this sample, this clonotype turned up a few times. V is TRBV7-8 and J is TRBJ2-1; 9 bases match TRBD1. In germline, CDR1 is SGHVS, CDR2 FQNEAQ. The CDR3 is made up of 15 amino acids. Germline trimming cut 4 bases from V and 4 bases from J; bases unmatched to any gene: 5. The CDR3 sequence: CASSSTGQGYNEQFF. CDR3 nucleotides: TGTGCCAGCAGCTCCACGGGACAGGGATACAATGAGCAGTTCTTC.

The chain is built from TRBV5-6 and TRBJ2-1; the match to TRBD2 covers 7 bases. The V gene's germline CDR1 is SGHDT and CDR2 YYEEEE. There are 17 residues in the CDR3. After removal of 0 bases from V and 0 bases from J, the junction contained 6 bases not matched to a gene. This CDR3 is CASSLVGGSSSYNEQFF. Written as DNA, the CDR3 is TGTGCCAGCAGCTTGGTCGGGGGGTCCAGCTCCTACAATGAGCAGTTCTTC. The full variable domain, its missing parts supplied by reference TRBV5-6 and TRBJ2-1, is DAGVTQSPTHLIKTRGQQVTLRCSPKSGHDTVSWYQQALGQGPQFIFQYYEEEERQRGNFPDRFSGHQFPNYSSELNVNALLLGDSALYLCASSLVGGSSSYNEQFFGPGTRLTVL.